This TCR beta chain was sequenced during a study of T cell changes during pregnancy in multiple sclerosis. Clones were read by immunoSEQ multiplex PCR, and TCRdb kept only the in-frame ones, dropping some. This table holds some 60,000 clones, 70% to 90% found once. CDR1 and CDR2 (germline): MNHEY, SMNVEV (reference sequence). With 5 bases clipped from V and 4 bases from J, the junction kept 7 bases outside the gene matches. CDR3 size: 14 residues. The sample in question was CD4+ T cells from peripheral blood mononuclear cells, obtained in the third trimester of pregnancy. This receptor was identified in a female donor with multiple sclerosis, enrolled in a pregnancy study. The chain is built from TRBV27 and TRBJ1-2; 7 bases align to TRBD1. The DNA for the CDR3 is TGTGCCAGCAGTCAGACAGGGACGAGCTATGGCTACACCTTC. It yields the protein CASSQTGTSYGYTF.